A selection of T cell receptor beta chains follows, all from one sample in a study of T cell repertoires in cytomegalovirus infection. A single record per CDR3 protein comes from TCRdb applying MiXCR to the reads. This table has about 360,000 distinct CDR3 sequences, over 15% appearing once. Sequenced: PBMCs. Receptors originate from a human donor in good health (CMV status not recorded). Some clones in this sample may be carry-over from other donors' samples. CDR3s include the opening cysteine and the closing phenylalanine or tryptophan. Each record gives: CDR3 length, D gene, J gene, clone size, V gene, CDR3 DNA, CDR3 protein. A D gene is named only where the DNA matches it firmly. Only some rows state a clone size, as once, few, many or a class for expanded clones.

18 | TRBD2 | TRBJ2-7 | many | TRBV7-6 | TGTGCCAGCAGCCCGAACGCCGGGAGGCTACGATATTCCTACGAGCAGTACTTC | CASSPNAGRLRYSYEQYF
16 | NA | TRBJ1-4 | NA | TRBV20-1 | TGCAGTGCCCCCCCGACGGGGGAAAGGACTAATGAAAAACTGTTTTTT | CSAPPTGERTNEKLFF
16 | TRBD2 | TRBJ2-2 | few | TRBV6-2/TRBV6-3 | TGTGCCAGCAGTTACTCGTTAGCGGGGCACACCGGGGAGCTGTTTTTT | CASSYSLAGHTGELFF
12 | TRBD1 | TRBJ2-7 | few | TRBV10-3 | TGTGCCATAGGACAGGGAGAAGAGGAGCAGTACTTC | CAIGQGEEEQYF
15 | NA | TRBJ2-5 | many | TRBV7-2 | TGTGCCAGCAGCTTAAGGGGGGGAAGACAAGAGACCCAGTACTTC | CASSLRGGRQETQYF
12 | TRBD1 | TRBJ2-1 | NA | TRBV7-6 | TGTGCCAGCAATGACAGGGTCGTTGAGCAGTTCTTC | CASNDRVVEQFF
18 | TRBD2 | TRBJ2-2 | few | TRBV10-2 | TGCGCCAGCTCGCGAGGACTAGCGGGACACGGAAACACCGGGGAGCTGTTTTTT | CASSRGLAGHGNTGELFF
14 | NA | TRBJ2-1 | NA | TRBV29-1 | TGCAGCGTTACCGGGCAGAGCTCCTACAATGAGCAGTTCTTC | CSVTGQSSYNEQFF
16 | TRBD1 | TRBJ2-7 | NA | TRBV28 | TGTGCCAGCAGTTTAGGACAGGGAGGCTCAGCCTACGAGCAGTACTTC | CASSLGQGGSAYEQYF
13 | TRBD1 | TRBJ1-3 | NA | TRBV6-6 | TGTGCCATGTCGACAGGGGGAATAAACACCATATATTTT | CAMSTGGINTIYF
13 | NA | TRBJ1-3 | few | TRBV10-2 | TGCGCCAGCAGTGAGGCGCCGGAAAACACCATATATTTT | CASSEAPENTIYF
14 | TRBD1 | TRBJ1-2 | few | TRBV28 | TGTGCCAGCAGCATTCAGACAGGGACCTATGGCTACACCTTC | CASSIQTGTYGYTF
15 | NA | TRBJ2-1 | many | TRBV4-1 | TGCGCCAGCAAGCCGGCGGTAAGCTCCTACAATGAGCAGTTCTTC | CASKPAVSSYNEQFF
14 | TRBD1 | TRBJ2-1 | NA | TRBV7-2 | TGTGCCACGGAACCGGGACAGGGGTACAATGAGCAGTTCTTC | CATEPGQGYNEQFF
13 | NA | TRBJ2-5 | many | TRBV7-2 | TGTGCCAGCAGCTCCGCGGCGGGAGAGACCCAGTACTTC | CASSSAAGETQYF
14 | NA | TRBJ1-1 | many | TRBV19 | TGTGCCAGTAAAAGGGCGTTCTCGAACACTGAAGCTTTCTTT | CASKRAFSNTEAFF
13 | NA | TRBJ1-1 | few | TRBV27 | TGTGCCAGCAATTTACGGGGGGAAACTGAAGCTTTCTTT | CASNLRGETEAFF
15 | TRBD2 | TRBJ2-5 | NA | TRBV4-2 | TGTGCCAGCAGCCAATTCGCGGGGGGCCGGGAGACCCAGTACTTC | CASSQFAGGRETQYF
16 | TRBD2 | TRBJ2-1 | few | TRBV5-1 | TGCGCCAGCAGCGGAAGACTAGCGGGGGGCCGGAATGAGCAGTTCTTC | CASSGRLAGGRNEQFF
15 | NA | TRBJ2-5 | NA | TRBV7-6 | TGTGCCAGCAGCTTAGGGATCGGGACGGCGGAGACCCAGTACTTC | CASSLGIGTAETQYF
14 | NA | TRBJ2-1 | few | TRBV3-1 | TGTGCCAGCAGCCAAGGGTCGACTAGAGGTGAGCAGTTCTTC | CASSQGSTRGEQFF
13 | NA | TRBJ2-1 | many | TRBV7-2 | TGTGCCAGCAGCCTAGGGACCGTGGATGAGCAGTTCTTC | CASSLGTVDEQFF
14 | NA | TRBJ2-5 | few | TRBV5-1 | TGCGCCAGCAGCACAGGGACGCCCCAAGAGACCCAGTACTTC | CASSTGTPQETQYF
14 | NA | TRBJ1-5 | many | TRBV10-3 | TGTGCCATCAGTGAGACGGAAAACAATCAGCCCCAGCATTTT | CAISETENNQPQHF
13 | NA | TRBJ1-2 | few | TRBV4-1 | TGCGCCAGCAGCCCCCCAGGGGTAGTTGGCTACACCTTC | CASSPPGVVGYTF
12 | NA | TRBJ2-5 | NA | TRBV27 | TGTGCCAGCAGCTCCCCGCCGGGGACCCAGTACTTC | CASSSPPGTQYF
16 | TRBD1 | TRBJ2-2 | NA | TRBV11-2 | TGTGCCAGCAGCTTAGAAGGGGGACAGGGCACCGGGGAGCTGTTTTTT | CASSLEGGQGTGELFF
17 | NA | TRBJ1-5 | few | TRBV7-8 | TGTGCCAGCAGCTTACACGAACAGGTTTTGAGCAATCAGCCCCAGCATTTT | CASSLHEQVLSNQPQHF
14 | NA | TRBJ2-7 | few | TRBV5-1 | TGCGCCAGCAGCTTGGGGACCTCGGGTGAAGAGCAGTACTTC | CASSLGTSGEEQYF
13 | NA | TRBJ2-1 | NA | TRBV5-1 | TGCGCCAGCAGCTTGGTACCAGACAATGAGCAGTTCTTC | CASSLVPDNEQFF
15 | TRBD2 | TRBJ2-7 | NA | TRBV7-2 | TGTGCCAGCAGACGACTAGCGGGAGGTTCCTACGAGCAGTACTTC | CASRRLAGGSYEQYF
14 | TRBD2 | TRBJ2-1 | NA | TRBV20-1 | TGCAGTGCTAGTCTAGCGGGGGGGTCCGATGAGCAGTTCTTC | CSASLAGGSDEQFF
14 | NA | TRBJ1-5 | many | TRBV28 | TGTGCCAGCAGTCCCAGGGTGGTGCATCAGCCCCAGCATTTT | CASSPRVVHQPQHF
19 | TRBD2 | TRBJ2-3 | NA | TRBV6-6 | TGTGCCAGCAGTGCACTGGGACTAGCGGGGAAGGCTGGTCGAGATACGCAGTATTTT | CASSALGLAGKAGRDTQYF
16 | NA | TRBJ2-1 | NA | TRBV19 | TGTGCCAGTAGTATCGGCCTCCTGAACGTGGGCAATGAGCAGTTCTTC | CASSIGLLNVGNEQFF
14 | NA | TRBJ2-7 | few | TRBV9 | TGTGCCAGCAGCCCACGGTCCCCCCCGGGTGAGCAGTACTTC | CASSPRSPPGEQYF
16 | TRBD2 | TRBJ2-5 | NA | TRBV3-1 | TGTGCCAGCAGCCCTAGCGGGGGAGGGCAGTGGGAGACCCAGTACTTC | CASSPSGGGQWETQYF
13 | NA | TRBJ2-7 | NA | TRBV19 | TGTGCCAGTAGTTGGGGGGCAAGGAACGAGCAGTACTTC | CASSWGARNEQYF
16 | NA | TRBJ1-4 | many | TRBV7-8 | TGTGCCAGCAGTACTCCCGCAGGGGCTACTAATGAAAAACTGTTTTTT | CASSTPAGATNEKLFF
15 | TRBD1 | TRBJ2-7 | many | TRBV27 | TGTGCCAGCAGTTTTGGACAGGGTTTGCCCCACGAGCAGTACTTC | CASSFGQGLPHEQYF
14 | TRBD1 | TRBJ2-3 | few | TRBV30 | TGTGCCTGGAGGACGACAGGGGGTACAGATACGCAGTATTTT | CAWRTTGGTDTQYF
16 | NA | TRBJ2-3 | NA | TRBV27 | TGTGCCAGCAGTACCCCGGGACGGATTAGCACAGATACGCAGTATTTT | CASSTPGRISTDTQYF
14 | NA | TRBJ2-3 | few | TRBV20-1 | TGCAGTGCTAGAGGTGGTTTAGGCACAGATACGCAGTATTTT | CSARGGLGTDTQYF
16 | NA | TRBJ2-1 | NA | TRBV7-7 | TGTGCCAGCAGCCCCCGGCCCAGCGGAGTTTACAATGAGCAGTTCTTC | CASSPRPSGVYNEQFF
15 | NA | TRBJ1-6 | many | TRBV7-2 | TGTGCCAGCAGCACCCGACCCTCAGCCGTTTCACCCCTCCACTTT | CASSTRPSAVSPLHF
14 | NA | TRBJ2-1 | NA | TRBV18 | TGTGCCAGCCGCGACGATGTTTCCATCAATGAGCAGTTCTTC | CASRDDVSINEQFF
13 | NA | TRBJ1-5 | many | TRBV6-2/TRBV6-3 | TGTGCCAGCAGCTATGCGGGGAATCAGCCCCAGCATTTT | CASSYAGNQPQHF
14 | NA | TRBJ1-6 | NA | TRBV7-8 | TGTGCCAGCAGCTTTAACGGGTATAATTCACCCCTCCACTTT | CASSFNGYNSPLHF
13 | NA | TRBJ2-7 | many | TRBV7-2 | TGTGCCAGCAGCTGGGCAGGGCCCTACGAGCAGTACTTC | CASSWAGPYEQYF
16 | TRBD1 | TRBJ1-1 | NA | TRBV12-3/TRBV12-4 | TGTGCCAGCAGTCCCGCGACAGGGATAATAAACACTGAAGCTTTCTTT | CASSPATGIINTEAFF